This T cell receptor beta chain stems from a study of OX40 agonist ivuxolimab in advanced cancers. Concerning this clone itself: The antigen remains unidentified.

The repertoire was sequenced with immunoSEQ multiplex PCR; TCRdb's copy has only in-frame clones and lacks some. The sample consists of about 7,300 clones, around 86% of them appearing once. CDR1 is SGHTS and CDR2 is YDEGEE in the germline V gene. The V and J ends lost 1 base and 2 bases respectively, with 10 bases between them. This CDR3 has 14 residues. Study-wide findings and caveats: No antigen was identified for the clonally expanded peripheral T cells.

The chain carries TRBV5-8 and TRBJ2-7; D gene unclear. The source was CD4+ or CD8+ T cells sorted from blood, collected in a trial of the OX40 agonist ivuxolimab. This clonotype originated in an adult with an advanced solid tumor such as melanoma, head and neck, liver or kidney cancer. The CDR3 is CASSLLGFAYEQYF. The CDR3 nucleotides read TGTGCCAGCAGCTTGTTGGGTTTCGCCTACGAGCAGTACTTC.